Sequencing of this T cell receptor beta chain was carried out in a study of cytomegalovirus exposure and HLA in healthy donors (dated by TCRdb to about 2017). The study in broad terms: In an earlier analysis of roughly 500 of the donors, 276 Gb of sequence data and 100 million or so unique TCR beta sequences from 150 million to 200 million T cells were reported. Roughly 310 gigabases of sequencing data and 78 million or so unique TCR sequences were included in an early release covering about 700 HLA-typed donors. The genetic ancestry cluster associated with self-reported Caucasian donors included 80% to 90% of the 350 to 500 genotyped donors. The study aimed to test whether signatures of past pathogen exposure could be identified by cataloging public T cell receptors. The T cell repertoires of 666 subjects were profiled by immunosequencing and related to cytomegalovirus serostatus. Along with the roughly 670-subject first cohort, a separate validation cohort of some 130 different subjects was used. To predict cytomegalovirus infection status, the study brought together high-throughput TCR immunosequencing, statistical association of individual TCRs with disease status, and machine learning. A later analysis re-analyzed previously published TCR beta repertoires from 600 to 850 donors and added high-resolution HLA genotyping to study TCR occurrence patterns. Rather than drawing on any new phenotypic data, the later analysis identified candidate immune exposures from TCR beta sequences and the way those sequences occurred across donors. In an earlier analysis of a few hundred of the donors, high-throughput TCR beta sequencing was used to judge whether each TCR beta V gene segment behaved as functional or pseudogenic. Donor age, sex, ethnicity and CMV serostatus were collected together with the repertoire data. A later genetic analysis used genome-wide SNP genotypes for about three fifths of the roughly 700 donors, treating that subset as a discovery cohort. All discovery cohort repertoires had been generated using a single sequencing platform. HLA typing included class I and class II loci at four-digit resolution. Typing coverage varied by locus: 629-630 donors for A, B, C, DRB1 and DQB1; roughly 510 for DQA1; around 570 for DPA1; about 450 for DPB1. Roughly 5 DR-DQ haplotypes were handled as single units for association and clustering, since linkage in the cohort was strong. Among about 390 genotyped donors of the cohort, an average of 235,054 unique TCR beta nucleotide sequences were sequenced per donor, roughly 18% of them non-productive.

In total, roughly 710 healthy bone marrow donors made up the cohort. At the time of sampling, every cohort member was nominally healthy, though immune exposures that went unrecorded were likely present. The donor tested CMV seropositive and was one of the 289 seropositive cohort members. Every donor gave a peripheral blood sample, and the peripheral blood mononuclear cells from that sample were used for TCR beta sequencing. The Qiagen DNeasy Blood Extraction Kit was used to extract genomic DNA from the blood cell samples. At the junction V is shortened by 1 base and J by 3 bases, with 7 bases in between. Looking up the germline V gene yields CDR1 SGHAT and CDR2 FQNNGV. The CDR3 runs 15 amino acids, cysteine and phenylalanine included. Only the CDR3 region is kept as DNA, spanning 45 bases read in frame from base 1. Preparation of the library involved the immunoSEQ multiplex PCR assay. The multiplex PCR relied on a mix of 60 forward primers for TCR Vbeta segments and 13 reverse primers for TCR Jbeta segments. Amplification of the CDR3 region of rearranged TCR beta genes was performed with a multiplex PCR assay on genomic DNA. On the Illumina HiSeq System, the amplified TCR beta libraries were sequenced as 87-base-pair reads. The published analysis was carried out like this. A later analysis tallied 75 million to 95 million unique TCR beta chains across the 650 to 750 repertoires, and about 12 million of those chains were shared by two or more donors. To remove PCR and sequencing errors, raw reads were error-corrected and collapsed into unique sequences using a nearest-neighbor algorithm that merged closely related sequences. To assign V, D and J gene segments, CDR3 sequences were aligned to IMGT reference sequences. For a sequence to be retained, at least a six-nucleotide match to both a V gene segment and a J gene segment was required. A rearrangement was called productive if the CDR3 had no stop codons and remained in frame with V and J, and every other rearrangement was called non-productive. CDR3 was defined by IMGT convention, running from the second conserved V-encoded cysteine to the conserved J-encoded phenylalanine. In an earlier analysis of around 540 of the donors, sequences lacking an unambiguous match to a single V gene segment were excluded. An earlier analysis of around 600 of the donors classified V segments as functional when productive rearrangements were above 56.7% and as segregating when the standard deviation between donors was above 5%. A statistical classification framework was built to diagnose cytomegalovirus status from the catalog of TCR beta chain sequences. In a later analysis, V and J genes were assigned by comparing TCR nucleotide sequences against IMGT/GENE-DB human TR gene sequences. Using the TCRdist pipeline, a later analysis assigned CDR3 sequences along with most-parsimonious VDJ recombination scenarios. In a later analysis, every TCR beta chain was defined by the combination of its CDR3 amino acid sequence and its V-gene family, and reads without a unique V-gene family were dropped. In a later analysis, 450 to 600 highly shared, low-generation-probability nucleotide sequences were removed to address suspected cross-contamination and a sequencing artifact. In a later analysis, a clonal expansion index was calculated for each public chain from normalized within-repertoire ranks of inferred template counts. Generation probabilities in a later analysis came from a VDJ recombination model fitted to out-of-frame rearrangements, and those results were checked against IGoR. Hypergeometric tests were used in a later analysis to score TCR-TCR, TCR-HLA and TCR-CMV co-occurrence, with a repertoire-size bias correction applied to the TCR pairs. A later analysis estimated false discovery rates by permuting HLA or CMV assignments 20 times. In a later analysis, co-occurring TCRs were grouped using DBSCAN, with TCRdist sequence similarity added in when clustering inside HLA-allele-positive subsets. For co-occurrence clustering, repertoires with fewer than 30,000 or more than 120,000 public chains were excluded, along with five repertoires with anomalous nucleotide sharing. Not all clones reach the TCRdb copy of this immuneACCESS table, which keeps in-frame sequences only. Checked studies attribute under half of the gap to unresolved V genes and leave the rest unexplained. Clone size and V and J calls were adopted from that table, with D and trimming inferred from the DNA. The sample yields under 200,000 clones; approximately 75% were counted once. The top ten clones comprise approximately 2.3% of the sample.

Findings and caveats that apply to the study as a whole: In both the original and validation cohorts, the classifier was reported to diagnose cytomegalovirus status with high specificity and sensitivity. The presence/absence analyses assumed that sequencing depth was roughly uniform across donors, and that assumption may not be true. In a later analysis, HLA-associated TCR beta chains showed more clonal expansion and lower generation probabilities than non-associated chains that were equally common. Immune exposure information for the cohort was limited to CMV serostatus. Because HLA typing was missing for some donors at each locus, association tests included only the typed subset. In a later analysis, the rate of TCR association differed among HLA loci, with DRB1 alleles having the most associated TCRs and HLA-C alleles having the fewest. According to a later analysis, most CMV-associated TCR beta chains appeared to be HLA-restricted, and the HLA associations seemed to be driven largely by CMV exposure. A later analysis reported that several top co-occurrence clusters appeared linked to parvovirus B19, influenza, CMV and Epstein-Barr virus. Linkage disequilibrium might explain the correlated functional status among segregating V segments, but an unknown experimental factor could not be excluded. Broadly in line with IMGT annotations, most TCR beta V segments showed up in productive rearrangements about 87% or about 30% of the time in an earlier analysis of a few hundred of the donors. A total of 150 to 200 TCR beta chains were listed by the study as associated with cytomegalovirus. Some IMGT-functional V segments, including TRBV6-2 and TRBV6-3, could not be distinguished by the 87-base-pair reads and were therefore excluded. When HLA alleles, especially DR and DQ, strongly co-occurred, attributing TCR associations to individual alleles was difficult. Specific HLA alleles were associated with roughly 17,000 TCR beta sequences at a false discovery rate of 0.05 in a later analysis. A group of highly shared sequence variants was considered likely to be a technical artifact of the sequencing pipeline. Compared with the roughly 710-donor mean, donors in an Asian-associated ancestry cluster had fewer N-insertions in productive TCRs, according to a later genetic analysis. Across donors, most TCR sequences were observed very rarely, whereas some public TCRs were present in many individuals. Three of the identified cytomegalovirus-associated TCR beta chains were confirmed in vitro to be specific for cytomegalovirus antigens. The earlier analysis of approximately 540 of the donors excluded approximately 15 rarely observed V segments, including chromosome 9 orphons, because counts were too low. In this cohort, only TCR beta chains were sequenced, and detectable features were limited by the absence of alpha or paired-chain data. A later genetic analysis associated a missense DCLRE1C variant with V-gene and J-gene trimming of TCR beta chains, and an independent cohort replicated the association. A further reported finding was that TCR beta sequences accurately predicted the HLA-A and HLA-B alleles for most subjects in the first cohort. The authors suggested that the approach could potentially be generalized to other disease states and immunological phenotypes.

About this clone: Its antigen specificity is not known. No base qualities exist here, and no much larger clone lies one base off it.

The sequenced sample was PBMCs. The sequence came from a man between 45 and 60 years old in good health and CMV-seropositive. Recombination linked TRBV11-2 to TRBJ2-6, with the D gene not clear enough to name. The DNA reads as follows: TGTGCCAGCAGCTTAGGAGCAGGTGGGGCCAACGTCCTGACTTTC. Its protein reads: CASSLGAGGANVLTF.